Listed below are T cell receptor beta chains from one sample, sequenced in a study of control samples from healthy donors and cancer patients. Repertoires were generated with immunoSEQ multiplex PCR, while TCRdb's copy carries only in-frame clones and drops some. There are 20,000 to 25,000 clones in the sample; around nine tenths occur only once, and more than 8% lies in the top ten. The sample was PBMCs. These receptors originate from an older woman with head and neck cancer. The CDR3 runs from the conserved cysteine through the conserved F or W. The D gene is left open where the match is weak. Clone size is not always given. Where it is, it says once, few, many or a class for expanded clones.

d_call clone_size j_call v_call cdr3_nt cdr3_aa
TRBD1 - TRBJ1-1 TRBV7-3 TGTGCCAGCAGCTTAAAAGCGACAGGGGGGCGGACTGAAGCTTTCTTT CASSLKATGGRTEAFF
- - TRBJ1-1 TRBV27 TGTGCCAGCAGTAAGGGACAGAACACTGAAGCTTTCTTT CASSKGQNTEAFF
TRBD1 - TRBJ2-3 TRBV29-1 TGCAGCGTCTTGAACCGGGACAGGGGTGAAGATACGCAGTATTTT CSVLNRDRGEDTQYF
- - TRBJ2-1 TRBV7-8 TGTGCCAGCAGCTTAGACCTGAGCTCCTACAATGAGCAGTTCTTC CASSLDLSSYNEQFF
TRBD2 - TRBJ2-1 TRBV2 TGTGCCAGCCTTGGACTAGCGGGGGGCTCCTACAATGAGCAGTTCTTC CASLGLAGGSYNEQFF
- once TRBJ2-3 TRBV7-3 TGTGCCAGCAGCTCGGGACATCGAGCAGATACGCAGTATTTT CASSSGHRADTQYF
- - TRBJ2-4 TRBV5-1 TGCGCCAGCAGCTTACGGGTTACAGATGAAGCCAAAAACATTCAGTACTTC CASSLRVTDEAKNIQYF
TRBD1 - TRBJ1-1 TRBV30 TGTGCCTGGAGCGGGACAGGTCTTGAAGCTTTCTTT CAWSGTGLEAFF
TRBD1 - TRBJ2-7 TRBV11-1 TGTGCCAGCAGCCCCCGGACAGGATCCTACGAGCAGTACTTC CASSPRTGSYEQYF
- - TRBJ1-1 TRBV9 TGTGCCAGCAGCCCCCTCTGGGAGGGCGCTTTCTTT CASSPLWEGAFF
- few TRBJ2-5 TRBV20-1 TGCAGTGCTAGTGGGGGGCAAGAGACCCAGTACTTC CSASGGQETQYF
- - TRBJ1-1 TRBV5-4 TGTGCCAGCAGCTCCGGAGTTTCAATCAGGGCTGAAGCTTTCTTT CASSSGVSIRAEAFF
- - TRBJ2-7 TRBV5-1 TGCGCCAGCAGCTTGCATTTTGATCGGGGGAGCTACGAGCAGTACTTC CASSLHFDRGSYEQYF
TRBD1 - TRBJ2-7 TRBV24-1 TGTGCCACCAGTGATCCGGGACAGGGGGCTCACGAGCAGTACTTC CATSDPGQGAHEQYF
TRBD1 - TRBJ2-2 TRBV11-2 TGTGCCAGCAGCCACCGGGACAGAGTGAACACCGGGGAGCTGTTTTTT CASSHRDRVNTGELFF
- - TRBJ2-2 TRBV4-1 TGCGCCAGCAGCCCCCTCGACATGGGTTTCCCCGGGGAGCTGTTTTTT CASSPLDMGFPGELFF
- - TRBJ1-1 TRBV6-5 TGTGCCAGCAGGGATAGGGGGGGAAACACTGAAGCTTTCTTT CASRDRGGNTEAFF
- - TRBJ1-4 TRBV28 TGTGCCAGCAGGCCTTCCGGGCCCGATAATGAAAAACTGTTTTTT CASRPSGPDNEKLFF
- - TRBJ1-2 TRBV13 TGTGCCAGCAGCCCACCGGGAGGGCTCGGCTATGGCTACACCTTC CASSPPGGLGYGYTF
TRBD1 - TRBJ2-2 TRBV14 TGTGCCAGCAGCACCCTAAGGGACAGGGAGGAGGCCGGGGAGCTGTTTTTT CASSTLRDREEAGELFF
- once TRBJ1-5 TRBV2 TGTGCCAGCAGTGAAGGACAGGGCAATCAGCCCCAGCATTTT CASSEGQGNQPQHF
TRBD2 - TRBJ2-7 TRBV7-8 TGTGCCAGCAGCCCACCCCGTCAGCGGGAGTTCTACGAGCAGTACTTC CASSPPRQREFYEQYF
- - TRBJ1-5 TRBV2 TGTGCCAGCAGTGAAGGCCCCATGAGCAATCAGCCCCAGCATTTT CASSEGPMSNQPQHF
- once TRBJ1-2 TRBV5-6 TGTGCCAGCAGCCTCTCAGGGGATTGGTATGGCTACACCTTC CASSLSGDWYGYTF
- - TRBJ1-5 TRBV6-1 TGTGCCAGCAGTGAAGCCTGGGGTGGGGGATCAAAATGGCCCCAGCATTTT CASSEAWGGGSKWPQHF
- - TRBJ1-1 TRBV27 TGTGCCAGCAGTTTATGGCCCATGACGAACACTGAAGCTTTCTTT CASSLWPMTNTEAFF
- - TRBJ1-5 TRBV6-2/TRBV6-3 TGTGCCAGCAGCCGGAACTATCAGCCCCAGCATTTT CASSRNYQPQHF
- - TRBJ2-5 TRBV3-1/TRBV3-2 TGTGCCAGCAGCCGCGGCTTCGCCCAAGAGACCCAGTACTTC CASSRGFAQETQYF
- few TRBJ1-5 TRBV19 TGTGCCAGTAGTATCGTGGGACCGTTAAATCAGCCCCAGCATTTT CASSIVGPLNQPQHF
- - TRBJ2-2 TRBV2 TGTGCCAGCAGTCATCCCAGGACAGCCACGAACACCGGGGAGCTGTTTTTT CASSHPRTATNTGELFF
- - TRBJ2-1 TRBV6-5 TGTGCCAGCAGTTCGACAGGTAGCTCCTACAATGAGCAGTTCTTC CASSSTGSSYNEQFF
- - TRBJ1-1 TRBV6-6 TGTGCCAGCAGTTACTCCGAGGGAGGGACTGAAGCTTTCTTT CASSYSEGGTEAFF
- - TRBJ1-3 TRBV28 TGTGCCAGCAGTTTATGGGGCAGGGGCCTCTCTGGAAACACCATATATTTT CASSLWGRGLSGNTIYF
- - TRBJ2-7 TRBV19 TGTGCCAGTAGTATCGGCGTAGCCTACGAGCAGTACTTC CASSIGVAYEQYF
TRBD2 few TRBJ2-1 TRBV7-3 TGTGCCAGCAGTTTCCTTAGCGGGAGAAATCGCAATGAGCAGTTCTTC CASSFLSGRNRNEQFF
TRBD1 few TRBJ2-2 TRBV27 TGTGCCAGCAAGGGCTCTAGAGGGGGCCTAAGCGGGGAGCTGTTTTTT CASKGSRGGLSGELFF
TRBD2 - TRBJ2-1 TRBV30 TGTGCCTGGGGACACGGTGCGGGAGCCGTCTACAATGAGCAGTTCTTC CAWGHGAGAVYNEQFF
- once TRBJ1-1 TRBV9 TGTGCCAGCAGCCCCATCCTGGGCACTGAAGCTTTCTTT CASSPILGTEAFF
TRBD2 - TRBJ2-7 TRBV3-1/TRBV3-2 TGTGCCAGCAGCCAAGTAGCGCGGGAGGGCCTCATGAACGAGCAGTACTTC CASSQVAREGLMNEQYF
- - TRBJ1-1 TRBV12-3/TRBV12-4 TGTGCCAGCAGTCCACAGGTTAACACTGAAGCTTTCTTT CASSPQVNTEAFF
- - TRBJ1-6 TRBV6-2/TRBV6-3 TGTGCCAGCAGTCGTATTTATAATTCACCCCTCCACTTT CASSRIYNSPLHF
TRBD1 few TRBJ1-5 TRBV19 TGTGCCAGTAGTGTGGACAGGGAGGGGCAGCCCCAGCATTTT CASSVDREGQPQHF
TRBD2 once TRBJ2-5 TRBV7-9 TGTGCCAGCAGACCCCAACTAGCGGCTGACGGGGAGACCCAGTACTTC CASRPQLAADGETQYF
- - TRBJ2-6 TRBV5-1 TGCGCCAGCAGCTTGGAGGGTTCGGGGGCCAACGTCCTGACTTTC CASSLEGSGANVLTF
- - TRBJ1-2 TRBV7-9 TGTGCCAGCAGCAGAGACGGAGGGGATGGCTACACCTTC CASSRDGGDGYTF
- - TRBJ2-1 TRBV13 TGTGCCAGCAGCTTATACGGGAGAGAGGATGAGCAGTTCTTC CASSLYGREDEQFF
TRBD2 - TRBJ2-7 TRBV28 TGTGCCAGCAGATCCGGGACTAGCGGGAGAGGCGAGCAGTACTTC CASRSGTSGRGEQYF
TRBD1 - TRBJ2-7 TRBV6-2/TRBV6-3 TGTGCCAGCAGCAACCCCTTCGACAGGGTCGGCGACGAGCAGTACTTC CASSNPFDRVGDEQYF
- once TRBJ1-3 TRBV9 TGTGCCAGCAGCGTAGACGACAACACCATATATTTT CASSVDDNTIYF
TRBD1 - TRBJ2-7 TRBV2 TGTGCCAGCAAAGGAACCGGGACAGGTACCTACGAGCAGTACTTC CASKGTGTGTYEQYF